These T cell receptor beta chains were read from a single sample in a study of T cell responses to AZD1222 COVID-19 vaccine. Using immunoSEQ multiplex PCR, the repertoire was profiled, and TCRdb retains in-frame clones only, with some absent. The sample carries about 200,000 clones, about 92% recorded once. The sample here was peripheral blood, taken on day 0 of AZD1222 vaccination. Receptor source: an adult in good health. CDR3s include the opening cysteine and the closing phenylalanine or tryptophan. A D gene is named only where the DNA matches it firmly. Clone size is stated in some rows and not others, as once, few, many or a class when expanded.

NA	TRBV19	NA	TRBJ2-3	TGTGCCAGTAGAGGCTCTAGCACAGATACGCAGTATTTT	CASRGSSTDTQYF
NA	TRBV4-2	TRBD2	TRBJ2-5	TGTGCCAGCAGCCAAGTAGCGGGGGGCCAAGAGACCCAGTACTTC	CASSQVAGGQETQYF
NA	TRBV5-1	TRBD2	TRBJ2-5	TGCGCCAGCAGCTCGAGACTAGCGGCCCAAGAGACCCAGTACTTC	CASSSRLAAQETQYF
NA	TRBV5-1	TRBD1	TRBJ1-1	TGCGCCAGCAGCTTGGCCTACCGGGACAGGGGAACGGGGACTTTCTTT	CASSLAYRDRGTGTFF
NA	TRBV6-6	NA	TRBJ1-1	TGTGCCAGCAGTTACTCGAAGGGGCTGAACACTGAAGCTTTCTTT	CASSYSKGLNTEAFF
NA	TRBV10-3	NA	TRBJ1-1	TGTGCCACCGGGCAGAGGAACACTGAAGCTTTCTTT	CATGQRNTEAFF
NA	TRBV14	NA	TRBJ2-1	TGTGCCAGCAGCGGTGGGTGGGGCCCCTACAATGAGCAGTTCTTC	CASSGGWGPYNEQFF
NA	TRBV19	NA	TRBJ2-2	TGTGCCAGTAGTAGTCGGCGGGAGCTGTTTTTT	CASSSRRELFF
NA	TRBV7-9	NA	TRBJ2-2	TGTGCCAGCAGCCCCGGACTTACCAACACCGGGGAGCTGTTTTTT	CASSPGLTNTGELFF
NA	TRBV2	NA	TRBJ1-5	TGTGCCAGCAGTGCCCGGGTCCTCGGCAATCAGCCCCAGCATTTT	CASSARVLGNQPQHF
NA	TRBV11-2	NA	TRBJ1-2	TGTGCCAGCAGCTTAGGATGGGGGACACCATTCTATGGCTACACCTTC	CASSLGWGTPFYGYTF
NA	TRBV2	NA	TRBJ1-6	TGTGCCAGCAGCGTGGTCCGGACAGCTAATAATTCACCCCTCCACTTT	CASSVVRTANNSPLHF
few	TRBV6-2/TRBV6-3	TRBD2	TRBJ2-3	TGTGCCAGCAGTTACCCGACGGTGGGACTAGCGGGGGGGACAGATACGCAGTATTTT	CASSYPTVGLAGGTDTQYF
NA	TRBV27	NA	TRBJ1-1	TGTGCCAGCAGTCTACTCACGGGGCACACTGAAGCTTTCTTT	CASSLLTGHTEAFF
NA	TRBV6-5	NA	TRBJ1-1	TGTGCCAGCAGTTACTTGGCAGGTTCTGAAGCTTTCTTT	CASSYLAGSEAFF
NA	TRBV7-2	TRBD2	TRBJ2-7	TGTGCCAGCAGCTTACCCTGGACTAGCGGGGGTTTCTACGAGCAGTACTTC	CASSLPWTSGGFYEQYF
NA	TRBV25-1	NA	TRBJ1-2	TGTGCCAGCAGGGCCTCCACCCGCTACACCTTC	CASRASTRYTF
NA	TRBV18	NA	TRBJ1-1	TGTGCCAGCTCCCTTGGAGGGTTAATTAACACTGAAGCTTTCTTT	CASSLGGLINTEAFF
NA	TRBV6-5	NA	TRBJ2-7	TGTGCCAGCAGTTACTCGATGGCCACGAGCGAGCAGTACTTC	CASSYSMATSEQYF
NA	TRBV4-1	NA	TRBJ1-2	TGCGCCAGCAGCCAAGGTGGGGGGCGGGTCTATGGCTACACCTTC	CASSQGGGRVYGYTF
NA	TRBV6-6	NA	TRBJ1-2	TGTGCCAGCAGTTATGCCGAAAGTGGCTACACCTTC	CASSYAESGYTF
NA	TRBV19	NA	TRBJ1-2	TGTGCCAGTAGCCCCGATGCGATATATGGCTACACCTTC	CASSPDAIYGYTF
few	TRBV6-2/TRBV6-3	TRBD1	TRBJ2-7	TGTGCCAGCAGTTACTCGGTGCGGGACAGGCCCTACGAGCAGTACTTC	CASSYSVRDRPYEQYF
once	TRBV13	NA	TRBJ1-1	TGTGCCAGCAGCCCCTTCTCGGAGTTTGTGAACACTGAAGCTTTCTTT	CASSPFSEFVNTEAFF
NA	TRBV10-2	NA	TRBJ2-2	TGCGCCAGCAGTGTTTTACAGGGCGGGAACGGGGAGCTGTTTTTT	CASSVLQGGNGELFF
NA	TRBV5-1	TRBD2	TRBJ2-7	TGCGCCAGCAGCTTTAGCGGGCCTTCCTACGAGCAGTACTTC	CASSFSGPSYEQYF
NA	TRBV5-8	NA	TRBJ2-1	TGTGCCAGCACCATCTACAATGAGCAGTTCTTC	CASTIYNEQFF
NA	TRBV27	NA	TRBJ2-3	TGTGCCAGCAGTTTGGATTCCCCGGGATCAAGCACAGATACGCAGTATTTT	CASSLDSPGSSTDTQYF
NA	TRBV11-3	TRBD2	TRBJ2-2	TGTGCCAGCAGCCCCCGCTGGGCTAGCGGGGGGGAGCTGTTTTTT	CASSPRWASGGELFF
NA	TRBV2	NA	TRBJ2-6	TGTGCCAGCAGCGGGACGGAGATAGGCTTTGGGGCCAACGTCCTGACTTTC	CASSGTEIGFGANVLTF
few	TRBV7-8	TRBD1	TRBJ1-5	TGTGCCAGCAGCTTGGCAGGGGGCGGAGGTCAGCCCCAGCATTTT	CASSLAGGGGQPQHF
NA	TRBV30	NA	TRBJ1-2	TGTGCCTGGAGTGTAGGGGGGTCTAACTATGGCTACACCTTC	CAWSVGGSNYGYTF
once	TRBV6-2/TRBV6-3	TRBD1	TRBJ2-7	TGTGCCAGCAGTACACCCGCCCGGACAGGGTCGTACGAGCAGTACTTC	CASSTPARTGSYEQYF
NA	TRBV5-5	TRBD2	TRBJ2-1	TGTGCCAGCAGCTTGGGGCCGAGGACTAGCGGGGGTAATGAGCAGTTCTTC	CASSLGPRTSGGNEQFF
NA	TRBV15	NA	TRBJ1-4	TGTGCCACCAGCAGAGATCGACAAACTAATGAAAAACTGTTTTTT	CATSRDRQTNEKLFF